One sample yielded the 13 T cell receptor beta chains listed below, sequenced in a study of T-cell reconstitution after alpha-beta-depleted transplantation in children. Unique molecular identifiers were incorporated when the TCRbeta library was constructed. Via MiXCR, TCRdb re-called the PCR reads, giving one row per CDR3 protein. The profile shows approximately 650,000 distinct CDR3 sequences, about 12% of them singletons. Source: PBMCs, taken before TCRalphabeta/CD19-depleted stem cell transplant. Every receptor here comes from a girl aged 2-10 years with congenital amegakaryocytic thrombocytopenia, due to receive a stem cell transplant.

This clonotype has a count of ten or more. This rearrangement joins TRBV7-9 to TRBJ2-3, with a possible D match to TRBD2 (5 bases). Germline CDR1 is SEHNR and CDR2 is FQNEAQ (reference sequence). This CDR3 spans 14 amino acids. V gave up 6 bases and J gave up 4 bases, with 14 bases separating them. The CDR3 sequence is CASRNRGISDTQYF. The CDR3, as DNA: TGTGCCAGCAGGAACCGGGGTATTTCAGATACGCAGTATTTT.

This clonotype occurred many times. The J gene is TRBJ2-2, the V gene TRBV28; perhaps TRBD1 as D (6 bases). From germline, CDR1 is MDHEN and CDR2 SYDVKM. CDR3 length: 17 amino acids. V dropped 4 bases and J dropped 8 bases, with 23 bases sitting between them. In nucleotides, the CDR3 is TGTGCCAGCAGTTCCTTTCCCGGGACACCTTCGGAGGGGGAGCTGTTTTTT. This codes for CASSSFPGTPSEGELFF.

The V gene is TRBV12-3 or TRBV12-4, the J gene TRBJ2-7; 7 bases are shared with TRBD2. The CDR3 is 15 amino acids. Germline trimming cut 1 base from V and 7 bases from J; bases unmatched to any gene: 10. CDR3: CASSLEVGRGGEQYF. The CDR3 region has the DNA TGTGCCAGCAGTTTAGAGGTTGGGAGGGGAGGGGAGCAGTACTTC.

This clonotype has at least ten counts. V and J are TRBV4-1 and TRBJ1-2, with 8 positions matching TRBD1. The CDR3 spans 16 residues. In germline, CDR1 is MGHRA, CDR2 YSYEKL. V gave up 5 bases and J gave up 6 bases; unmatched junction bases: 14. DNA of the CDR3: TGCGCCAGCAGCAACCCTACCAGGGGGCAGAGGAATGGCTACACCTTC. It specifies CASSNPTRGQRNGYTF.

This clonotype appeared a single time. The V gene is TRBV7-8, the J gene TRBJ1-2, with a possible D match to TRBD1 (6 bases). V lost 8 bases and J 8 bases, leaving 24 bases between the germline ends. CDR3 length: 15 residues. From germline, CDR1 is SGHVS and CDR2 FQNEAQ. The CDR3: CASCPPRTEIIGYTF. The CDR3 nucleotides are TGTGCCAGCTGCCCACCCCGGACAGAGATAATCGGCTACACCTTC. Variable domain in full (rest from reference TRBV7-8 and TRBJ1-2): GAGVSQSPRYKVAKRGQDVALRCDPISGHVSLFWYQQALGQGPEFLTYFQNEAQLDKSGLPSDRFFAERPEGSVSTLKIQRTQQEDSAVYLCASCPPRTEIIGYTFGSGTRLTVV.

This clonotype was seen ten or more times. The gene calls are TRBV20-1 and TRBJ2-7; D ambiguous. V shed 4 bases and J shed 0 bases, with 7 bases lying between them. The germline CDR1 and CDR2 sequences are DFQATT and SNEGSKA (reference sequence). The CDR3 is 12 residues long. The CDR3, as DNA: TGCAGTGCTACCCCGTCCTCCTACGAGCAGTACTTC. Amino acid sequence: CSATPSSYEQYF.

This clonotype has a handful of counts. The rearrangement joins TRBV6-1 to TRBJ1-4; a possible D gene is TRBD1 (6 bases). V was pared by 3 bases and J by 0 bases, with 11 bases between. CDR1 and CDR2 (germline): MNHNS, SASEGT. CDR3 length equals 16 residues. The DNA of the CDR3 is TGTGCCAGCAGTGAGGGGGGGCTCGCAACTAATGAAAAACTGTTTTTT. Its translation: CASSEGGLATNEKLFF.

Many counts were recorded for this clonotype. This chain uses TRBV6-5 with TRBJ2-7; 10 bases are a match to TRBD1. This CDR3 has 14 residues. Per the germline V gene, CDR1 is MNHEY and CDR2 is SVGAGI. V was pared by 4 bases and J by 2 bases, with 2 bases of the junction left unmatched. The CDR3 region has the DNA TGTGCCAGCAGTTCGGACAGGGGGACCTACGAGCAGTACTTC. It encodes CASSSDRGTYEQYF.

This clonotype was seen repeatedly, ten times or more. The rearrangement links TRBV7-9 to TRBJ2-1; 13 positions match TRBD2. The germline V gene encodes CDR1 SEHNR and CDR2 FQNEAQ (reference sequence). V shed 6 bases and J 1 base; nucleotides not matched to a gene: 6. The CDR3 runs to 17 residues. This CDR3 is CASRSGLAGRSYNEQFF. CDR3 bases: TGTGCCAGCAGATCGGGACTAGCGGGAAGGTCCTACAATGAGCAGTTCTTC.

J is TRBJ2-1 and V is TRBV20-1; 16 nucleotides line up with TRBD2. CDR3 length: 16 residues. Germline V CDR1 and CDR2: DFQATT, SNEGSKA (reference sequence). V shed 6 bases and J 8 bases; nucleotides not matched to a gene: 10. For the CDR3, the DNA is TGCAGTGCAGCGGGACTAGCGGGAGGGCCCGGCCATGAGCAGTTCTTC. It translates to CSAAGLAGGPGHEQFF.

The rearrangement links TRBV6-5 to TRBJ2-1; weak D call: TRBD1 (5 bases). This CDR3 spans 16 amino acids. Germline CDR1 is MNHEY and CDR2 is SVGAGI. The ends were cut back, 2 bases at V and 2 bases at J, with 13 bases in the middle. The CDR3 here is CASSYLNRPPYNEQFF. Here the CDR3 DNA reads TGTGCCAGCAGTTACCTGAACAGGCCTCCCTACAATGAGCAGTTCTTC.

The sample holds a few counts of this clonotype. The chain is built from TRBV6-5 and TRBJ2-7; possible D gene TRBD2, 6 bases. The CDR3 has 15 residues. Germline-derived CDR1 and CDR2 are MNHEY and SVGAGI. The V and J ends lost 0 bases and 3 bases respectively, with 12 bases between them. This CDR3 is CASSYSGTPNYEQYF. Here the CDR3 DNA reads TGTGCCAGCAGTTACTCCGGGACTCCGAACTACGAGCAGTACTTC.

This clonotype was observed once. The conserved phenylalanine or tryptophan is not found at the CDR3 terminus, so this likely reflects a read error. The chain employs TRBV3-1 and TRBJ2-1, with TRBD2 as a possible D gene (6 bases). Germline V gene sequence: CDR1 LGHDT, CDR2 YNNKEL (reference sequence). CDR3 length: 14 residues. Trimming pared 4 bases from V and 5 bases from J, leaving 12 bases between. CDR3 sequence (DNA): TGTGCCAGCAGCCGGCGGGACCTGGACAATGAGCAGTTCATC. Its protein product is CASSRRDLDNEQFI.